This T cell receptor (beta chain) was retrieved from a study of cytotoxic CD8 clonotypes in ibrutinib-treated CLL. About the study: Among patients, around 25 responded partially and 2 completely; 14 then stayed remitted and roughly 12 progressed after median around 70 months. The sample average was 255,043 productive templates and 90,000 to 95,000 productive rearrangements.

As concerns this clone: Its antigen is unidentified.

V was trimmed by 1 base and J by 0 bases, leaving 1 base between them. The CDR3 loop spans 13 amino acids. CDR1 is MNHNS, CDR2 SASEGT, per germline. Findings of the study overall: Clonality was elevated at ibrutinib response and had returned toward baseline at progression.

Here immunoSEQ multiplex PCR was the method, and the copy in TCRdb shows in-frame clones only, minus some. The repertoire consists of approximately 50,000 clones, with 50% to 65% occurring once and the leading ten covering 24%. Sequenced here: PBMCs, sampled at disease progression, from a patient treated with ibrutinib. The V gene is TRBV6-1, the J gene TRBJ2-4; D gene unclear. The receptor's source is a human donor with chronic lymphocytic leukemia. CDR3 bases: TGTGCCAGCAGTGAAGTAGCCAAAAACATTCAGTACTTC. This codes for CASSEVAKNIQYF.